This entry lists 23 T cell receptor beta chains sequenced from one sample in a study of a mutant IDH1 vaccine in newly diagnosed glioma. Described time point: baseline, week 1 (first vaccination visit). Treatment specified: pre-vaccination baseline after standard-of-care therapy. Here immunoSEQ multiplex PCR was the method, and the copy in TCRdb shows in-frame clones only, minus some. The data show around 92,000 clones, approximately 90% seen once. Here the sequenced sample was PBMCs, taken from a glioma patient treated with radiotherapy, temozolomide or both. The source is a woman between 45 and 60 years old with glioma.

CDR3 nucleotides: TGTGCCAGCAGCTCTTACTCGGACAGGGGAGAGACCCAGTACTTC. Its protein product is CASSSYSDRGETQYF. The chain carries TRBV5-5 and TRBJ2-5; 9 bases are shared with TRBD1. This CDR3 has 15 residues. CDR1 is SGHKS, CDR2 YYEKEE, per germline (reference sequence). After removal of 3 bases from V and 4 bases from J, the junction contained 7 bases not matched to a gene.

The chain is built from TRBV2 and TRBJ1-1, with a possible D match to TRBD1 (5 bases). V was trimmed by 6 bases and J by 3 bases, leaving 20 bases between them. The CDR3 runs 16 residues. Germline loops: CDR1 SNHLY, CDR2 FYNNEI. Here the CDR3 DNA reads TGTGCCAGCAGGATGGCCCTGGGACGGGGATACACTGAAGCTTTCTTT. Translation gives CASRMALGRGYTEAFF.

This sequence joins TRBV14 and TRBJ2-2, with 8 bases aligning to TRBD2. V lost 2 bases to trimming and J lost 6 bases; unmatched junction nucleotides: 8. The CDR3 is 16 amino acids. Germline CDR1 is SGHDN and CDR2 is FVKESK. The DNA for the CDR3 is TGTGCCAGCAGCCAAAGGGCTAGCGGGTATTCCGGGGAGCTGTTTTTT. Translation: CASSQRASGYSGELFF.

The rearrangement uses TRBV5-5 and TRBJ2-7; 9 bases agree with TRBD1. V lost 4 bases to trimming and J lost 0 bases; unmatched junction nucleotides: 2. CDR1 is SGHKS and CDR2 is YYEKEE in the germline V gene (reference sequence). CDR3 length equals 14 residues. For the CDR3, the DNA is TGTGCCAGCAGCACGACAGGGGGCTCCTACGAGCAGTACTTC. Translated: CASSTTGGSYEQYF.

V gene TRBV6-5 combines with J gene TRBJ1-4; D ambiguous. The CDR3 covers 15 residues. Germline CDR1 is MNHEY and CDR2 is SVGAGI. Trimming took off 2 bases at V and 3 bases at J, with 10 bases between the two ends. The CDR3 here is CASSYTPSPNEKLFF. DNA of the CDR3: TGTGCCAGCAGTTACACGCCAAGTCCTAATGAAAAACTGTTTTTT.

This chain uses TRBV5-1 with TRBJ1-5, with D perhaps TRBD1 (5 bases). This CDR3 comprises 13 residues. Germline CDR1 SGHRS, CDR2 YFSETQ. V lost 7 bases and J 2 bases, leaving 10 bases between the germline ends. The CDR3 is CASSRDGNQPQHF. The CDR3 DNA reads TGCGCCAGCTCCAGGGACGGCAATCAGCCCCAGCATTTT.

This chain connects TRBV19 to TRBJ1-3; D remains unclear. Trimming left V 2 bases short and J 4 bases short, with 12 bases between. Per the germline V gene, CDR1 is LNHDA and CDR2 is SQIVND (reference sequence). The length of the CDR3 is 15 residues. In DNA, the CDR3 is TGTGCCAGTAGTATAAGGTTTTCGATCGGAAACACCATATATTTT. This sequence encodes CASSIRFSIGNTIYF.

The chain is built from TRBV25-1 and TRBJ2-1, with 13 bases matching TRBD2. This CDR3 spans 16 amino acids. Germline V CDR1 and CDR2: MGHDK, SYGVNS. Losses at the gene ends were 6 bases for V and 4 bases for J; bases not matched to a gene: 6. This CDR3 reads CASSGLAGERYNEQFF. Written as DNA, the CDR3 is TGTGCCAGCAGCGGACTAGCGGGAGAGAGGTACAATGAGCAGTTCTTC.

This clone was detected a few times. The CDR3 is CAWSVLIGGEAFF. Here the CDR3 DNA reads TGTGCCTGGAGTGTACTTATAGGGGGTGAAGCTTTCTTT. This chain links TRBV30 with TRBJ1-1, with D possibly being TRBD1 (6 bases). Trimming stripped 0 bases from V and 7 bases from J, with 12 bases between. Germline CDR1 reads GTSNPN; CDR2 reads SVGIG (reference sequence). The CDR3 is 13 amino acids.

The CDR3 loop is CAITPGLAGGYEQYF. The CDR3 nucleotides are TGTGCCATCACCCCGGGACTAGCGGGAGGCTACGAGCAGTACTTC. V and J are TRBV10-3 and TRBJ2-7; TRBD2 agrees at 15 bases. With 7 bases clipped from V and 3 bases from J, the junction kept 4 bases outside the gene matches. Germline loops: CDR1 ENHRY, CDR2 SYGVKD. CDR3 length: 15 residues.

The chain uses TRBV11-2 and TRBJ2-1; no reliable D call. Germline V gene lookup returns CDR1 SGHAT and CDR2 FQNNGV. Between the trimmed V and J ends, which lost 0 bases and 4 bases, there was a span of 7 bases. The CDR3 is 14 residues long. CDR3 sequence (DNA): TGTGCCAGCAGCTTAGATGAAGCATACAATGAGCAGTTCTTC. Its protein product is CASSLDEAYNEQFF.

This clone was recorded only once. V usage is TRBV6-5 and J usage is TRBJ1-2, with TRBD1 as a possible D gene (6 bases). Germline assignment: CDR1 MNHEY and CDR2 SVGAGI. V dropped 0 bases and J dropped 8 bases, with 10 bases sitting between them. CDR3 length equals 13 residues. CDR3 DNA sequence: TGTGCCAGCAGTTACTCGCGGGGGGCAGGCTACACCTTC. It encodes CASSYSRGAGYTF.

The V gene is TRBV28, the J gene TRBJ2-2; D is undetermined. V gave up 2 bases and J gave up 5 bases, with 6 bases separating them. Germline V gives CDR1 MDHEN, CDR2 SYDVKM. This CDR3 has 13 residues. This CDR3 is CASSLQGTGELFF. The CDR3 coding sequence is TGTGCCAGCAGTTTACAAGGAACCGGGGAGCTGTTTTTT.

CDR3 in DNA: TGTGCCAGCAGGCGGATTACCGGGGAGCTGTTTTTT. Translating gives CASRRITGELFF. The chain combines TRBV28 with TRBJ2-2; D gene unclear. Per the germline V gene, CDR1 is MDHEN and CDR2 is SYDVKM. This CDR3 contains 12 residues. Trimming took 6 bases from V and 5 from J, leaving 7 bases between them.

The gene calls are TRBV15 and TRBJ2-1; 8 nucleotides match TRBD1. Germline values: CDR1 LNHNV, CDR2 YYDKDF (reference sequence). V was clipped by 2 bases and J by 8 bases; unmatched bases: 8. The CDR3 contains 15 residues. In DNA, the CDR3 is TGTGCCACCAGCAGAAAGAGGACAGGGTACGATGAGCAGTTCTTC. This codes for CATSRKRTGYDEQFF.

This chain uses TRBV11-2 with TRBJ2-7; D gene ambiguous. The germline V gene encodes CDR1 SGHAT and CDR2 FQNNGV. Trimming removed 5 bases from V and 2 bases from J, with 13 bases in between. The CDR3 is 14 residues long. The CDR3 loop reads CASSLGINPYEQYF. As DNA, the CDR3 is TGTGCCAGCAGCCTGGGAATAAACCCCTACGAGCAGTACTTC.

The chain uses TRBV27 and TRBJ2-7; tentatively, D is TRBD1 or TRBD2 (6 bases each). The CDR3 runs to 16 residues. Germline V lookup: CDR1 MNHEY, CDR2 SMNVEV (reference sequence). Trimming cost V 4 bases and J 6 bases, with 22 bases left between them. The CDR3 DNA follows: TGTGCCAGCAGTTCCCGCGGAGGGGGAGGACTGGGCGAGCAGTACTTC. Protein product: CASSSRGGGGLGEQYF.

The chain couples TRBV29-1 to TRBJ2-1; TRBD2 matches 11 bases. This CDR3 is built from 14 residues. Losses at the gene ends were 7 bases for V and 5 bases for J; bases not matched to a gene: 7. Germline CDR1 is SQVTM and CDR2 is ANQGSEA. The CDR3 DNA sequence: TGCAGCGAGGTAGCGGGAGGGAGGGACAATGAGCAGTTCTTC. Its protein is CSEVAGGRDNEQFF.

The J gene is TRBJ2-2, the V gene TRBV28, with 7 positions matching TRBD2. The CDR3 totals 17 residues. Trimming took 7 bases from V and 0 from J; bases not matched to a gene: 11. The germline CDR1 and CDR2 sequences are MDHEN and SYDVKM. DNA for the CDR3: TGTGCCAGCATCTTGAGACCGGGACTACCGAACACCGGGGAGCTGTTTTTT. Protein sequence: CASILRPGLPNTGELFF.

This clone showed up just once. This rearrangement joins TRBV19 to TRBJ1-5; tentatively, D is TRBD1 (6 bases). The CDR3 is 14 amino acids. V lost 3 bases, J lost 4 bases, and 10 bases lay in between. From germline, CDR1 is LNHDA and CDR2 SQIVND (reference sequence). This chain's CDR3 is CASSIRDTNQPQHF. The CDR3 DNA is TGTGCCAGTAGTATCCGGGACACAAATCAGCCCCAGCATTTT.

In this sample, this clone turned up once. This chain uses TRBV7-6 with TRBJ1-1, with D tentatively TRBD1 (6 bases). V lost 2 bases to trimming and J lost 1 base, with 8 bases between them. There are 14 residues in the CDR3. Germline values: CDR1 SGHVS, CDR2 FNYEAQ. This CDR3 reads CASSLWTENTEAFF. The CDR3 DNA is TGTGCCAGCAGCTTATGGACAGAGAACACTGAAGCTTTCTTT.

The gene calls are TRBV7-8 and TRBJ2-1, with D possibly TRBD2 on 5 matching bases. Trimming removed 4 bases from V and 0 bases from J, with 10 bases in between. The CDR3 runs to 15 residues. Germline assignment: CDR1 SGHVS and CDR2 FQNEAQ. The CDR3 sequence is CASSYSVASYNEQFF. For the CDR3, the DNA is TGTGCCAGCAGCTATAGCGTTGCCTCCTACAATGAGCAGTTCTTC.

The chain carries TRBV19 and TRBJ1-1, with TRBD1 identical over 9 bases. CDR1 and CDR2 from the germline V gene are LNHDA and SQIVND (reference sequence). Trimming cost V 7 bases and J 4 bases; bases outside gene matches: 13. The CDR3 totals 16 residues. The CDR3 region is CASILFNRGRITEAFF. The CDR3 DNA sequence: TGTGCCAGTATCCTTTTTAACAGGGGGCGTATCACTGAAGCTTTCTTT.